This T cell receptor (beta chain) was recorded in a study of long-term antiretroviral therapy in people with HIV. Treatment of all HIV participants took place in the United States. V was clipped by 1 base and J by 9 bases, with 26 bases between them. Germline V CDR1 and CDR2: SGHRS, YFSETQ. CDR3 length: 18 amino acids. Overall study findings and caveats: Against controls, HIV repertoires showed narrower ranges of CDR3 length. Post-ART diversity increased but stayed below transplant donor controls.

Of note for this clone: What it binds is not known.

At the survey level, the v3.0 immunoSEQ assay was run. Per-sample targets for sequencing were about 35,000-50,000 T-cell genomes. The protocol was immunoSEQ multiplex PCR, while the TCRdb copy is restricted to in-frame clones and leaves out a portion. The sample shows 25,000 to 30,000 clones, roughly 84% of them seen only once. The TCR originated in a woman aged 25 to 45 with HIV. The V call is TRBV5-1, the J call TRBJ1-3, with D hard to call. The input for sequencing was unsorted PBMCs, taken 0.8 years after starting antiretroviral therapy. CDR3 sequence (DNA): TGCGCCAGCAGCTTGTCACCCCTCGACATTCCTAGTCCTTCCACCATATATTTT. This encodes CASSLSPLDIPSPSTIYF.